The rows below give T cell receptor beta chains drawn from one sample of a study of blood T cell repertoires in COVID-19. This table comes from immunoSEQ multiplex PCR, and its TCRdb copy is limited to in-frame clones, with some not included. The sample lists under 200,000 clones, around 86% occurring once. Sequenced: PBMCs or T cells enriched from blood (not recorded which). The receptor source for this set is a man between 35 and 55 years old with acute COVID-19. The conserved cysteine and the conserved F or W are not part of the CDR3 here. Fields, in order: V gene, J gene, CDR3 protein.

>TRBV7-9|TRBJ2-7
ASSTAGGRGVEQY
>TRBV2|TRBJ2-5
ASSVDNQETQY
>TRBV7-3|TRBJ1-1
ASSQGANTEAF
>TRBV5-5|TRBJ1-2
ASSLGQAEYGYT
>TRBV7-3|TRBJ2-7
ASSIDRGSYEQY
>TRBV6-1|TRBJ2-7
ASSEQYRTYEQY
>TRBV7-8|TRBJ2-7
ASSLGTANEQY
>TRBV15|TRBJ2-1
ATSLGREAYNEQF
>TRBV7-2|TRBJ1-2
ASSLVADYGYT
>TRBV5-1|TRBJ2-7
ASSLAGSYEQY
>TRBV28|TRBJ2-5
ASSPRRRLMTQY
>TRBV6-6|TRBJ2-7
ASSPARYRGPMDEQY
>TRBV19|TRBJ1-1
ASGRGSTEAF
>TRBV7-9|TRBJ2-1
ASSGAVGSSYNEQF
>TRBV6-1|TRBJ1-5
ASSGVGNTGLLSNQPQH
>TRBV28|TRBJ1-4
ASTYTGSNEKLF
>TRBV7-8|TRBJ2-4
ASGLRREGLAKNIQY
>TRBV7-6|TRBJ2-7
ASSLGQGAYEQY
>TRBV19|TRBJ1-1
ASSAPRGLRTEAF
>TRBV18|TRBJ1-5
ASSRGTGGNQPQH
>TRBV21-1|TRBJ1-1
ASSKALGGRGMNTEAF
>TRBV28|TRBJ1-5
ASRAVPTQPQH
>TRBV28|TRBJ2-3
ASSPSGGVTDTQY
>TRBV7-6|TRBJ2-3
ASSLAPTSAPREDTQY
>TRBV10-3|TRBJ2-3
AIGRRSSTDTQY
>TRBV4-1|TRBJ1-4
ASSQQTGTGDEKLF
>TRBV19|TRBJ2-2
ATADGGVGTGELF
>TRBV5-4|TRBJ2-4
ASSLGGTGLAKNIQY
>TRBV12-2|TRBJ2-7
ASRLAHSGRVHEQY
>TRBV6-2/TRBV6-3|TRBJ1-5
ASSYEDRARLGH
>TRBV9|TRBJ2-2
ASSVAGQGYTGELF
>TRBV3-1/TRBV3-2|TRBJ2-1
ASSQDTTGGNEQF
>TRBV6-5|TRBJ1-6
ASSSSGTGGSLH
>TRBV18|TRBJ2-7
ASSPGLANEQY
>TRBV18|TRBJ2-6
ASSPNRGLAGANVLT
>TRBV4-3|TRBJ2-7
ASSQDPSGRTLFEQY
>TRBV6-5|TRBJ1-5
AASWDRNQPQH
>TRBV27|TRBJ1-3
ASRRTGGSGNTIY
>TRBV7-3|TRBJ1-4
ASSRRGLLNEKLF
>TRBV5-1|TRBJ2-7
ASSSSIGGLRYEQY
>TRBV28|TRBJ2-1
ASWDQGALTYNEQF
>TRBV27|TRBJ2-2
ASSYYTGELF